The 3 T cell receptor beta chains in this list originate from one sample, sequenced in a study of T cells after yellow fever vaccination. Via MiXCR, TCRdb re-called the 5' RACE reads, giving one row per CDR3 protein. The sample yields 300,000 to 400,000 distinct CDR3 sequences, roughly 8.7% seen once. This specimen consisted of PBMCs, obtained on the day of the first yellow fever vaccination. The receptors were gathered from a young man who received the YFV17D yellow fever vaccine.

The genes are TRBV25-1 and TRBJ1-5, with a tentative D call TRBD1 (6 bases). The CDR3 length is 14 residues. CDR1 MGHDK and CDR2 SYGVNS come from the germline V gene. V gave up 1 base and J gave up 5 bases, with 9 bases separating them. The CDR3 region is CASSELGADQPQHF. The CDR3 DNA sequence: TGTGCCAGCAGTGAATTGGGGGCAGATCAGCCCCAGCATTTT.

This clonotype appeared a few times. The chain couples TRBV7-9 to TRBJ2-2; D perhaps matches TRBD2 (6 bases). V was shortened by 3 bases and J by 6 bases, with 17 bases between the two germline ends. From germline, CDR1 is SEHNR and CDR2 FQNEAQ (reference sequence). The CDR3 length is 16 residues. In DNA form, the CDR3 reads TGTGCCAGCAGCTTTGGGGGTTCCGGGACTCCCGGGGAGCTGTTTTTT. Its translation is CASSFGGSGTPGELFF.

This clonotype was seen only a few times. This chain links TRBV18 with TRBJ2-1, with D unclear. The CDR3 is 13 amino acids. The V and J ends lost 2 bases and 6 bases respectively, with 8 bases between them. Germline loops: CDR1 KGHSH, CDR2 LQKENI. CDR3 nucleotides: TGTGCCAGCTCACCAGGGCCTGTCAATGAGCAGTTCTTC. This gives the protein CASSPGPVNEQFF.